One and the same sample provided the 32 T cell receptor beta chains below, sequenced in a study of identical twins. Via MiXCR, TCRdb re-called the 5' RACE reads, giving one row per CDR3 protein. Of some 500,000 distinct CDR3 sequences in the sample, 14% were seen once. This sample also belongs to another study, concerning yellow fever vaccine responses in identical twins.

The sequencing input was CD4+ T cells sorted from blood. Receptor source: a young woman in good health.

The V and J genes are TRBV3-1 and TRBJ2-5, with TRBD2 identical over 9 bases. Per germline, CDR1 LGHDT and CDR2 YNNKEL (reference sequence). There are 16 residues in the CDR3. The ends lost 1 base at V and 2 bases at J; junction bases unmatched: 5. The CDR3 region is CASSQGTLAGQETQYF. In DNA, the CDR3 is TGTGCCAGCAGCCAAGGGACCCTAGCGGGGCAAGAGACCCAGTACTTC.

The CDR3 bases are TGCGCCAGCAGCTTGCGGCTTTCCGGCACAGATACGCAGTATTTT. It encodes CASSLRLSGTDTQYF. This chain links TRBV5-1 with TRBJ2-3; D gene unclear. Germline assignment: CDR1 SGHRS and CDR2 YFSETQ. This CDR3 contains 15 residues. Trimming stripped 1 base from V and 1 base from J, with 10 bases between.

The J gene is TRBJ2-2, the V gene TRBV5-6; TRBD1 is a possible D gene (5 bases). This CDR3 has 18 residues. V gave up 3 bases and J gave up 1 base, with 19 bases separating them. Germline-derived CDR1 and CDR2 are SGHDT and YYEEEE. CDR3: CASSSEMSGSLNTGELFF. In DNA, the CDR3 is TGTGCCAGCAGCTCGGAGATGTCAGGGTCGTTGAACACCGGGGAGCTGTTTTTT.

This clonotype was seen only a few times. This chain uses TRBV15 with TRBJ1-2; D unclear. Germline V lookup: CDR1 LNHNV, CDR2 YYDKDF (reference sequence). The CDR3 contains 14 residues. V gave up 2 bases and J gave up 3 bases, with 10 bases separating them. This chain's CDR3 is CATSRSLRDYGYTF. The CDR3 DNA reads TGTGCCACCAGCAGATCCCTCCGTGACTATGGCTACACCTTC.

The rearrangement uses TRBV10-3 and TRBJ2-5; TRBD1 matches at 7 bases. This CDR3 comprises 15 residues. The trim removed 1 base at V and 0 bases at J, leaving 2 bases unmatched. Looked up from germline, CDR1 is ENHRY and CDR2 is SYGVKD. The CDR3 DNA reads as TGTGCCATCAGTGAGTACGGACAGGACCAAGAGACCCAGTACTTC. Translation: CAISEYGQDQETQYF.

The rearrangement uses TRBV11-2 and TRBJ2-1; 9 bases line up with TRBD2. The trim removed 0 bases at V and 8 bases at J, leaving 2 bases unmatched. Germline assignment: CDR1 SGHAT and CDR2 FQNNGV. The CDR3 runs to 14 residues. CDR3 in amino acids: CASSLERGGYEQFF. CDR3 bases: TGTGCCAGCAGCTTAGAGCGGGGGGGCTATGAGCAGTTCTTC.

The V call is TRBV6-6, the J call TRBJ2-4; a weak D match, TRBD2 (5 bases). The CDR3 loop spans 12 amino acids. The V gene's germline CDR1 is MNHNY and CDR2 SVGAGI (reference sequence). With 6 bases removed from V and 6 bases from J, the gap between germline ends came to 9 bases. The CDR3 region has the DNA TGTGCCAGCAGAGTAGGAGGAAACATTCAGTACTTC. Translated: CASRVGGNIQYF.

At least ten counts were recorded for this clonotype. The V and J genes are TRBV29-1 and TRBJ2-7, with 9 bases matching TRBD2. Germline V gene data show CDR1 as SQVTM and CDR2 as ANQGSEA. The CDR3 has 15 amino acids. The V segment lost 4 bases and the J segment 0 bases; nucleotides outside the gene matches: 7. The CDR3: CSVVGSGGLSYEQYF. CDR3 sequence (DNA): TGCAGCGTTGTAGGTAGCGGGGGCCTCTCCTACGAGCAGTACTTC.

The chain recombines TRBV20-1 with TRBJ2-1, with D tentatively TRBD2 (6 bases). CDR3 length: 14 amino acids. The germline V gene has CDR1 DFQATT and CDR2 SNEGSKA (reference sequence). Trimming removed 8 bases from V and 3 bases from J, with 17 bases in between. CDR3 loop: CSPLVGLRYNEQFF. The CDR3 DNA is TGCAGTCCTCTAGTGGGACTCCGCTACAATGAGCAGTTCTTC.

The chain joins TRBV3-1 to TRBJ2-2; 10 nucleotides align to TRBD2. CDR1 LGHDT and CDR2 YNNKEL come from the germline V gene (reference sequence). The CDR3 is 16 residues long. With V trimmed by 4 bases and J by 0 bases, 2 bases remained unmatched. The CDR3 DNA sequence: TGTGCCAGCAGCCGAGGGACTAGCGCGAACACCGGGGAGCTGTTTTTT. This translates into CASSRGTSANTGELFF.

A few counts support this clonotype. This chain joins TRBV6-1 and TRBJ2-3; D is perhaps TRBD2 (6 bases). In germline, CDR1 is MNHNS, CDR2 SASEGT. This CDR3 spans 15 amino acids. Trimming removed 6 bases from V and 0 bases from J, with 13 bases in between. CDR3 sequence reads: CASSGGRLSTDTQYF. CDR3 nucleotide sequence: TGTGCCAGCAGCGGGGGACGGCTCAGCACAGATACGCAGTATTTT.

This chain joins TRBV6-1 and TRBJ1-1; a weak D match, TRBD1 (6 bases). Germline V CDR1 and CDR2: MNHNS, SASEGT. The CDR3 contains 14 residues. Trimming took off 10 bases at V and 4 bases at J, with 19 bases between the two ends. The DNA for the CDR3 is TGTGCCACCCGACTGGGGGGGCGAGGCACTGAAGCTTTCTTT. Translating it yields CATRLGGRGTEAFF.

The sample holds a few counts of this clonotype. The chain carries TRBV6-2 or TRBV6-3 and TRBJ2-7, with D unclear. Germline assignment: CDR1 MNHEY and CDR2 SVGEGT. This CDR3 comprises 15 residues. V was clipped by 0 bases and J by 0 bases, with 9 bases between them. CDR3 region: CASSYSTPSSYEQYF. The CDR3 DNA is TGTGCCAGCAGTTACTCGACGCCGAGCTCCTACGAGCAGTACTTC.

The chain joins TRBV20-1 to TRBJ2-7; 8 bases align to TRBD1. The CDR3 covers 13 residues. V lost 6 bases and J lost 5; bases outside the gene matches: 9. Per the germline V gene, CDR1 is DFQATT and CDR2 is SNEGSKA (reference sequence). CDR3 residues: CSAKQGARDEQYF. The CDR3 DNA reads TGCAGTGCAAAGCAGGGGGCTCGGGACGAGCAGTACTTC.

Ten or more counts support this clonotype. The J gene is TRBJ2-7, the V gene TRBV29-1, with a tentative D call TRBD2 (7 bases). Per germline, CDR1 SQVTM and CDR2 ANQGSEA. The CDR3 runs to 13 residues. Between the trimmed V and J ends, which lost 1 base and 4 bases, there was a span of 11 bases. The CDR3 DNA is TGCAGCGTTGAAGGCAGGGGAGGGTACGAGCAGTACTTC. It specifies CSVEGRGGYEQYF.

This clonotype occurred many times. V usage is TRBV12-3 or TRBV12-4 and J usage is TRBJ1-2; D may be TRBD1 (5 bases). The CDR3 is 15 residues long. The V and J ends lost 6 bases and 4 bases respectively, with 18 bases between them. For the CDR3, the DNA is TGTGCCAGCAGCTCGTTCCGGGGCCCTGGCTATGGCTACACCTTC. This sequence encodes CASSSFRGPGYGYTF.

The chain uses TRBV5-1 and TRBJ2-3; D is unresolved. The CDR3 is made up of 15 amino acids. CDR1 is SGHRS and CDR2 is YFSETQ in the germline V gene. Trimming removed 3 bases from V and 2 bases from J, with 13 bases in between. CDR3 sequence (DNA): TGCGCCAGCAGCTCCCTTGGAAGCCTCACAGATACGCAGTATTTT. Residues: CASSSLGSLTDTQYF.

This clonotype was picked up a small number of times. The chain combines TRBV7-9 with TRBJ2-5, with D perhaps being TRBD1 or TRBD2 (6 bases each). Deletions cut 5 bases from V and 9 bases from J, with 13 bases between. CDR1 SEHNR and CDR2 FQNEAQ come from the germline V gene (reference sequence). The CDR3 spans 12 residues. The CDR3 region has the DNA TGTGCCAGCAGCGCCATGGGGGGCCCCCAGTACTTC. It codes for CASSAMGGPQYF.

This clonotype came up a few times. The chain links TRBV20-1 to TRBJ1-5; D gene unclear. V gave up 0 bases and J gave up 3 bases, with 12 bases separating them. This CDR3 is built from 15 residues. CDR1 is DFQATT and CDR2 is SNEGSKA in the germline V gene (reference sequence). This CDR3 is CSARDLAGPNQPQHF. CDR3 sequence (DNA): TGCAGTGCTAGAGATCTGGCAGGCCCCAATCAGCCCCAGCATTTT.

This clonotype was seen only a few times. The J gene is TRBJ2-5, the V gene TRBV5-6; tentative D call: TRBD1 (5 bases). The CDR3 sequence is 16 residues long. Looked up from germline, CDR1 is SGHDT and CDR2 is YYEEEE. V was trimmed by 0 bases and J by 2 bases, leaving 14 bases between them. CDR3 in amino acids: CASSLVQAGTQETQYF. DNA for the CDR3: TGTGCCAGCAGCTTGGTACAGGCCGGAACGCAAGAGACCCAGTACTTC.

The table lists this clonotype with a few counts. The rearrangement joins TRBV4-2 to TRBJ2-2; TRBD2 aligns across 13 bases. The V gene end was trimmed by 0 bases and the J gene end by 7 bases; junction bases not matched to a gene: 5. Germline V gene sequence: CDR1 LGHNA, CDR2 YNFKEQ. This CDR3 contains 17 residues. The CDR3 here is CASSQEGLAGAGGELFF. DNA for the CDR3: TGTGCCAGCAGCCAAGAAGGACTAGCGGGAGCGGGCGGGGAGCTGTTTTTT.

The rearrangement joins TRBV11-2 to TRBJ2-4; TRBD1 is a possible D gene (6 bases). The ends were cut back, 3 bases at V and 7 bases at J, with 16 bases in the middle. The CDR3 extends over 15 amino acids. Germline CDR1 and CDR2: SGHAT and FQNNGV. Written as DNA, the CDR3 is TGTGCCAGCAGCTTGGGGGCAGGTGGATGGAACATTCAGTACTTC. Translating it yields CASSLGAGGWNIQYF.

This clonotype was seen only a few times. The CDR3 sequence: CATSRDLEPRSSYEQYF. DNA for the CDR3: TGTGCCACCAGCAGAGATCTTGAGCCGCGCAGCTCGTACGAGCAGTACTTC. The rearrangement uses TRBV15 and TRBJ2-7; D is unclear. Germline assignment: CDR1 LNHNV and CDR2 YYDKDF (reference sequence). V lost 0 bases and J lost 4, with 19 bases in between. There are 17 residues in the CDR3. Drawing the rest from reference TRBV15 and TRBJ2-7, the complete variable domain is DAMVIQNPRYQVTQFGKPVTLSCSQTLNHNVMYWYQQKSSQAPKLLFHYYDKDFNNEADTPDNFQSRRPNTSFCFLDIRSPGLGDTAMYLCATSRDLEPRSSYEQYFGPGTRLTVT.

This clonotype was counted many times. In DNA form, the CDR3 reads TGTGCCAGCAGCCAAAGGGCAGGGGGCTACGAGCAGTACTTC. It codes for CASSQRAGGYEQYF. The gene calls are TRBV4-2 and TRBJ2-7; 7 bases map to TRBD1. The length of the CDR3 is 14 residues. Germline values: CDR1 LGHNA, CDR2 YNFKEQ. With 2 bases clipped from V and 3 bases from J, the junction kept 4 bases outside the gene matches.

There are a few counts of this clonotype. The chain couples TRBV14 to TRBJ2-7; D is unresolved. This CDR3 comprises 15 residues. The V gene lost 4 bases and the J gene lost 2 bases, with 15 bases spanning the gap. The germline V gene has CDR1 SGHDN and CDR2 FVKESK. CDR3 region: CASSRSIGQTYEQYF. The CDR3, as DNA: TGTGCCAGCAGCCGCAGTATCGGGCAGACCTACGAGCAGTACTTC. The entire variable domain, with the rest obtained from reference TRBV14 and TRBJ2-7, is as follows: EAGVTQFPSHSVIEKGQTVTLRCDPISGHDNLYWYRRVMGKEIKFLLHFVKESKQDESGMPNNRFLAERTGGTYSTLKVQPAELEDSGVYFCASSRSIGQTYEQYFGPGTRLTVT.

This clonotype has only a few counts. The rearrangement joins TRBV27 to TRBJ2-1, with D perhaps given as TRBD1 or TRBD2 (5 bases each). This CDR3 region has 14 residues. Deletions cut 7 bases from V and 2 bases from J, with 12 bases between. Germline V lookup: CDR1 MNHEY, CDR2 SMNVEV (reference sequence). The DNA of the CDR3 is TGTGCCAGCAAGCCGGGGCAGACCTACAATGAGCAGTTCTTC. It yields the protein CASKPGQTYNEQFF.

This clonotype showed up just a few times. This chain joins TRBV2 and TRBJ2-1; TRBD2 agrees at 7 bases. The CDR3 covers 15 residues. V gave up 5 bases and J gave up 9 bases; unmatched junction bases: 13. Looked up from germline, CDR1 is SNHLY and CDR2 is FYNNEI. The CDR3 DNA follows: TGTGCCAGCAGTTCACTAGCGATCCACATTAGTGAGCAGTTCTTC. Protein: CASSSLAIHISEQFF.

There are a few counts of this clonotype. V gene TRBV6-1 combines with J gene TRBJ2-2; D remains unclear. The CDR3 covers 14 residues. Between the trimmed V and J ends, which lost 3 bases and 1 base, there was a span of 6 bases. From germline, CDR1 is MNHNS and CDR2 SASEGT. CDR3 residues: CASSDRLNTGELFF. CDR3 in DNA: TGTGCCAGCAGTGACAGATTGAACACCGGGGAGCTGTTTTTT.

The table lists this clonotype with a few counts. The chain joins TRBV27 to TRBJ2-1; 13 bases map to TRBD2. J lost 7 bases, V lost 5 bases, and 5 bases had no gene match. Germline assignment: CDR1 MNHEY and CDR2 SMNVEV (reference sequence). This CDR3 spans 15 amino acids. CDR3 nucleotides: TGTGCCAGCAGTCTTGGGACTAGCGGGAAGAATGAGCAGTTCTTC. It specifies CASSLGTSGKNEQFF.

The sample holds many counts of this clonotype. The CDR3 loop reads CASSDYYYEQYF. The CDR3 DNA is TGTGCCAGCAGTGACTACTACTACGAGCAGTACTTC. The V call is TRBV12-3 or TRBV12-4, the J call TRBJ2-7, with D tentatively TRBD2 (5 bases). The CDR3 has 12 amino acids. Trimming took off 5 bases at V and 3 bases at J, with 8 bases between the two ends.

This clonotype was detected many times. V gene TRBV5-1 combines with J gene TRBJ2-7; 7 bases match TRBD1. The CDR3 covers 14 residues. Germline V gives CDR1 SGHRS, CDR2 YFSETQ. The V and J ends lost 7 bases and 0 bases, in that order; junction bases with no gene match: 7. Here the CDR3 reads CASREGQTSYEQYF. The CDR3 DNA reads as TGCGCCAGCCGAGAGGGACAGACCTCCTACGAGCAGTACTTC.

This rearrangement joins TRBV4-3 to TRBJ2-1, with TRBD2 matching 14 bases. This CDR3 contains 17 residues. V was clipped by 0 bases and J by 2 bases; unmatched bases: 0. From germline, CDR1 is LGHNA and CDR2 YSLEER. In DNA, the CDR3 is TGCGCCAGCAGCCAAGAGACTAGCGGGAGGGCCTACAATGAGCAGTTCTTC. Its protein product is CASSQETSGRAYNEQFF.